Below, one T cell receptor beta chain is given with its context. As yet, its antigen is unknown. Germline-derived CDR1 and CDR2 are SEHNR and FQNEAQ (reference sequence). The CDR3 runs to 14 residues. Germline trimming cut 4 bases from V and 4 bases from J; bases unmatched to any gene: 2. The entry originates in a study of T cells in localized non-small cell lung cancer. The study's findings and limits: Higher blood T cell density went with longer overall survival. When the top 100 tumor clones were examined, a median around 50 of them also appeared in the adjacent lung, which was paired and uninvolved.

This table comes from immunoSEQ multiplex PCR, and its TCRdb copy is limited to in-frame clones, with some not included. The table includes 60,000 to 65,000 clones, 90% detected once. Sample: peripheral blood, taken before any cancer treatment. The TCR comes from a woman aged 40 to 75 with stage I lung adenocarcinoma. The V call is TRBV7-9, the J call TRBJ2-2, with TRBD2 matching over 8 bases. CDR3 sequence reads: CASSSREGTGELFF. The DNA for the CDR3 is TGTGCCAGCAGCTCCCGGGAGGGCACCGGGGAGCTGTTTTTT.